The next 8 T cell receptor beta chains were all read from a single sample in a study of read filtering for tumor transcriptome and immune sequencing. From approximately 430 ng of RNA, a library with molecular barcoded alpha/delta and beta/gamma adaptors was made. TCRdb processed the reads anew with MiXCR; each CDR3 protein has one entry. The sample lists about 39,000 distinct CDR3 sequences, over 11% seen once, with 5.5% to 7% in the top ten. Specimen: a population of CD138-negative cells sorted from bone marrow. The source of these receptors is a donor at least 40 years old with multiple myeloma.

This clonotype came up many times. The CDR3 region is CASSGREETQYF. CDR3 nucleotide sequence: TGCGCCAGCAGTGGACGGGAAGAGACCCAGTACTTC. The V gene is TRBV23-1, the J gene TRBJ2-5; D is undetermined. TRBV23-1 is known as an ORF, though its function is uncertain. The germline V and J ends were trimmed by 5 bases and 3 bases, with 7 bases remaining between them. The CDR3 consists of 12 residues.

This clonotype occurred many times. The chain links TRBV12-3 or TRBV12-4 to TRBJ2-7, with TRBD1 matching 9 bases. The CDR3 totals 15 residues. Germline trimming cut 3 bases from V and 1 base from J; bases unmatched to any gene: 4. The CDR3 region is CASSFNRGPSYEQYF. The CDR3 DNA reads TGTGCCAGCAGTTTTAACAGGGGGCCATCCTACGAGCAGTACTTC.

Remarks on this clonotype: A far bigger clonotype differs at one base, so this is likely a read error. CDR3 protein: CASSASRGDTEALF. The CDR3 bases are TGTGCTAGCAGCGCCTCACGGGGTGACACTGAAGCTCTCTTT. The chain joins TRBV7-9 to TRBJ1-1; D gene uncertain. The germline V gene encodes CDR1 SEHNR and CDR2 FQNEAQ (reference sequence). CDR3 length: 14 amino acids.

In its sample, this clonotype was seen many times. The rearrangement joins TRBV7-9 to TRBJ1-2; perhaps TRBD1 as D (5 bases). The V and J ends lost 4 bases and 2 bases respectively, with 17 bases between them. The CDR3 is made up of 16 amino acids. The V gene's germline CDR1 is SEHNR and CDR2 FQNEAQ (reference sequence). CDR3 loop: CASSYPQGGANYGYTF. CDR3 coding DNA: TGTGCCAGCAGCTACCCCCAGGGTGGAGCAAACTATGGCTACACCTTC.

Ten or more counts support this clonotype. The J gene is TRBJ1-4, the V gene TRBV7-2; 7 bases fit TRBD1. The CDR3 loop spans 15 amino acids. Germline V gene data show CDR1 as SGHTA and CDR2 as FQGNSA. Trimming at V came to 1 base and at J to 8 bases, leaving 7 bases not matched to a gene. The CDR3 bases are TGTGCCAGCAGCTTAGTGGGCAGGGGGAGGGAAAAACTGTTTTTT. This sequence encodes CASSLVGRGREKLFF.

This clonotype was found many times. CDR3 sequence: CASSKTGGVLGNEQFF. The DNA for the CDR3 is TGTGCCAGCAGCAAGACAGGGGGAGTTCTAGGGAATGAGCAGTTCTTC. The gene calls are TRBV7-9 and TRBJ2-1; 9 nucleotides match TRBD1. Losses at the gene ends were 5 bases for V and 7 bases for J; bases not matched to a gene: 12. The CDR3 spans 16 residues. The germline gives CDR1 SEHNR, CDR2 FQNEAQ (reference sequence).

This clonotype was detected ten times or more. The V call is TRBV9, the J call TRBJ1-1; D gene ambiguous. CDR1 and CDR2 (germline): SGDLS, YYNGEE. This CDR3 spans 16 amino acids. V lost 0 bases and J lost 2, with 14 bases in between. The CDR3 here is CASSVGAGSGNTEAFF. The CDR3 nucleotides are TGTGCCAGCAGCGTAGGTGCTGGGAGTGGAAACACTGAAGCTTTCTTT.

In this sample, this clonotype is large. Here the CDR3 DNA reads TGCAGTGCTAGAGATTTAGCGGGTCCCGCAACAGACGAGCAGTTCTTC. Amino acid sequence: CSARDLAGPATDEQFF. The rearrangement joins TRBV20-1 to TRBJ2-1, with 7 bases matching TRBD2. Germline-derived CDR1 and CDR2 are DFQATT and SNEGSKA (reference sequence). V lost 0 bases, J lost 10 bases, and 15 bases stayed unmatched. There are 16 residues in the CDR3.